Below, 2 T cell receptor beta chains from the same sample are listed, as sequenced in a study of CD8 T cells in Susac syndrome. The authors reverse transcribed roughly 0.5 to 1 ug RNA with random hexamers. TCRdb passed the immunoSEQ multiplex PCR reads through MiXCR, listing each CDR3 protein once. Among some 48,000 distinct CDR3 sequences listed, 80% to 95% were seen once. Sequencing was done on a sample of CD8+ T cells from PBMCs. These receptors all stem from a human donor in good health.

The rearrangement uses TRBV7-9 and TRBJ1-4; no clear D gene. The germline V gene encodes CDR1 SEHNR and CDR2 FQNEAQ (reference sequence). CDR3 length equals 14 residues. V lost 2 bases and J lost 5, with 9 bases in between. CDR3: CASSLKERNEKLFF. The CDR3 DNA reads TGTGCCAGCAGCTTAAAGGAAAGGAATGAAAAACTGTTTTTT.

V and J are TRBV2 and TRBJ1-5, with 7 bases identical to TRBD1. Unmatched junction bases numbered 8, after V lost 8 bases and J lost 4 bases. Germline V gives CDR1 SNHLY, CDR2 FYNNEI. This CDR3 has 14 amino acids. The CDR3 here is CASRKQGINQPQHF. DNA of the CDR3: TGTGCCAGCCGGAAACAGGGGATTAATCAGCCCCAGCATTTT. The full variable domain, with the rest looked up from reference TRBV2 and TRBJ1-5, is EPEVTQTPSHQVTQMGQEVILRCVPISNHLYFYWYRQILGQKVEFLVSFYNNEISEKSEIFDDQFSVERPDGSNFTLKIRSTKLEDSAMYFCASRKQGINQPQHFGDGTRLSIL.